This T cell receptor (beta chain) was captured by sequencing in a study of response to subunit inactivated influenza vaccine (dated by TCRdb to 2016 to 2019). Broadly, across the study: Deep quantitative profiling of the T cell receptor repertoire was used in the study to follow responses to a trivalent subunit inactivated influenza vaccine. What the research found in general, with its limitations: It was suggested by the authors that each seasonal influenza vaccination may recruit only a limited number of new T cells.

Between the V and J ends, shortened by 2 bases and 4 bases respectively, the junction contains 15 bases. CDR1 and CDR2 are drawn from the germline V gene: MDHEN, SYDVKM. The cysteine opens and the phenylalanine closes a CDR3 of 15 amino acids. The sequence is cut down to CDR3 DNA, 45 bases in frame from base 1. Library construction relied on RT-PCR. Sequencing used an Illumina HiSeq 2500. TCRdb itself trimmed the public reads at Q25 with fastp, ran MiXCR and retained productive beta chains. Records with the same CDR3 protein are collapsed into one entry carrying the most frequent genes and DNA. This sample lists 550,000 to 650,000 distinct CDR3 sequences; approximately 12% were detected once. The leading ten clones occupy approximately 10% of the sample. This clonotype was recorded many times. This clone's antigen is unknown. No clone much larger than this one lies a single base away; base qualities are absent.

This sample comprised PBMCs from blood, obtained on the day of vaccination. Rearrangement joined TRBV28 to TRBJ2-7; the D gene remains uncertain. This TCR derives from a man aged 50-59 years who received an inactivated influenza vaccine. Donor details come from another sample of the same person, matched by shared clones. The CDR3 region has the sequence CASSLGEGIAYEQYF. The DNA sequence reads TGTGCCAGCAGTTTAGGGGAAGGGATTGCGTACGAGCAGTACTTC.